This paragraph covers one T cell receptor (beta chain) sequence. Its antigen is undetermined. Deletions cut 5 bases from V and 5 bases from J, with 14 bases between. Germline CDR1 is LNHNV and CDR2 is YYDKDF (reference sequence). The CDR3 length is 14 residues. This entry belongs to a study of early T cells in non-severe SARS-CoV-2 infection. Findings and limits, study-wide: VDJdb matches were skewed toward anti-spike CD8 T cell responses.

cDNA molecules, individually, were tagged with unique molecular identifiers. TCRdb analysed the 5' RACE reads with MiXCR anew, one entry per CDR3 protein. The sample yields tens of thousands of distinct CDR3 sequences, around 11% seen once. The sequencing sample was made of whole blood. This TCR came from an adult who was a healthcare worker with PCR-confirmed SARS-CoV-2 infection or an uninfected control (not recorded which). The V call is TRBV15, the J call TRBJ2-3, with D hard to call. The CDR3 reads CATSLRSGIDTQYF. DNA of the CDR3: TGTGCCACCAGCTTACGGAGTGGCATAGATACGCAGTATTTT.